These T cell receptor beta chains were read from a single sample in a study of T cells after posttransplantation cyclophosphamide. Repertoires were generated with immunoSEQ multiplex PCR, while TCRdb's copy carries only in-frame clones and drops some. Of approximately 32,000 clones listed, roughly 90% were seen once; the top ten hold about 15%. The sequencing input was PBMCs. The source of these receptors is a woman aged 40 to 49 with a blood cancer, CMV-positive, and with a related stem cell donor. Each CDR3 is given with its conserved first and last residue. A D gene is named only where the DNA matches it firmly. Only some rows state a clone size, as once, few, many or a class for expanded clones.

J: TRBJ1-1
size: NA
D: NA
V: TRBV7-8
DNA: TGTGCCAGCAGCCCCCCCCGGGGAGGAACTGAAGCTTTCTTT
CDR3: CASSPPRGGTEAFF

J: TRBJ1-2
size: NA
D: NA
V: TRBV5-6
DNA: TGTGCCAGCAGCTTGGCCTCAGGGTTGGGTGGCTACACCTTC
CDR3: CASSLASGLGGYTF

J: TRBJ1-4
size: NA
D: NA
V: TRBV5-4
DNA: TGTGCCAGCAGCTTGCGACAGACTAATGAAAAACTGTTTTTT
CDR3: CASSLRQTNEKLFF

J: TRBJ2-2
size: NA
D: NA
V: TRBV28
DNA: TGTGCCAGCAGTTCGAGGCAGAGCGCCGGGGAGCTGTTTTTT
CDR3: CASSSRQSAGELFF

J: TRBJ1-5
size: NA
D: NA
V: TRBV2
DNA: TGTGCCAGCAGCCATGACAGCCGAGGTTTACCCCAGCATTTT
CDR3: CASSHDSRGLPQHF

J: TRBJ1-2
size: NA
D: TRBD1
V: TRBV15
DNA: TGTGCCACCAGCAGGTCGGACAGGGGGCTTGGGGGCTACACCTTC
CDR3: CATSRSDRGLGGYTF

J: TRBJ2-7
size: NA
D: TRBD2
V: TRBV10-3
DNA: TGTGCCATCAGGCCTACTAGCGCCTCCTACGAGCAGTACTTC
CDR3: CAIRPTSASYEQYF

J: TRBJ2-7
size: NA
D: NA
V: TRBV5-1
DNA: TGCGCCAGCAGCGACAGTTTGTACGAGCAGTACTTC
CDR3: CASSDSLYEQYF

J: TRBJ1-1
size: NA
D: NA
V: TRBV6-4
DNA: TGTGCAGTAGTGGGCAACACTGAAGCTTTCTTT
CDR3: CAVVGNTEAFF

J: TRBJ2-2
size: NA
D: TRBD2
V: TRBV5-1
DNA: TGCGCCAGCAGCTTGGGACTAGCGGGGGGAAGGACCGGGGAGCTGTTTTTT
CDR3: CASSLGLAGGRTGELFF

J: TRBJ1-4
size: few
D: NA
V: TRBV2
DNA: TGTGCCAGCAGTGAAGCCGCCGCCGGAAAACTGTTTTTT
CDR3: CASSEAAAGKLFF

J: TRBJ1-5
size: NA
D: NA
V: TRBV27
DNA: TGTGCCAGCAGTACCACCACAGGGTTGAGTCAGCCCCAGCATTTT
CDR3: CASSTTTGLSQPQHF

J: TRBJ1-2
size: NA
D: NA
V: TRBV10-2
DNA: TGCGCCAGCAGTGAGACAGGGTACTATGGCTACACCTTC
CDR3: CASSETGYYGYTF

J: TRBJ2-3
size: once
D: NA
V: TRBV11-3
DNA: TGTGCCAGCAGTTCTCCGGGATCTGGGACAGATACGCAGTATTTT
CDR3: CASSSPGSGTDTQYF

J: TRBJ2-5
size: NA
D: TRBD1
V: TRBV5-4
DNA: TGTGCCAGCAGCAGGGACAGGGGAACAGAGACCCAGTACTTC
CDR3: CASSRDRGTETQYF

J: TRBJ1-2
size: NA
D: NA
V: TRBV27
DNA: TGTGCCAGCAGTTTATTCGGGGGGCGGAGGGATGATGGCTACACCTTC
CDR3: CASSLFGGRRDDGYTF

J: TRBJ2-7
size: once
D: TRBD2
V: TRBV9
DNA: TGTGCCAGCAGCGCGGGGGGGGATTTGTACGAGCAGTACTTC
CDR3: CASSAGGDLYEQYF

J: TRBJ2-7
size: NA
D: TRBD1
V: TRBV5-1
DNA: TGCGCCAGCAGCTTCATCCAGGGGGCTCCCTACGAGCAGTACTTC
CDR3: CASSFIQGAPYEQYF

J: TRBJ2-5
size: NA
D: NA
V: TRBV7-9
DNA: TGTGCCAGCAGCGGGGAGGACAGGCGGGAGACCCAGTACTTC
CDR3: CASSGEDRRETQYF

J: TRBJ2-7
size: NA
D: NA
V: TRBV21-1
DNA: TGTGCCAGCACCAAAACCAGGGCTGGATACGAGCAGTACTTC
CDR3: CASTKTRAGYEQYF

J: TRBJ2-4
size: once
D: NA
V: TRBV4-3
DNA: TGCGCCAGCAGCTTAGGGGAGGGGGTAGCCAAAAACATTCAGTACTTC
CDR3: CASSLGEGVAKNIQYF

J: TRBJ2-5
size: NA
D: TRBD2
V: TRBV27
DNA: TGTGCCAGCAGTTTATGGACTAGCCGGGAGACCCAGTACTTC
CDR3: CASSLWTSRETQYF

J: TRBJ2-5
size: NA
D: TRBD2
V: TRBV18
DNA: TGTGCCAGCTCACCACCTACGCTAGCGGGGGGGACCCAAGAGACCCAGTACTTC
CDR3: CASSPPTLAGGTQETQYF

J: TRBJ1-2
size: NA
D: NA
V: TRBV5-1
DNA: TGCGCCAGCAGCTTGCGAGGTCCGAGATATGGCTACACCTTC
CDR3: CASSLRGPRYGYTF

J: TRBJ1-2
size: NA
D: NA
V: TRBV7-8
DNA: TGTGCCAGCAGCTTATCAACCGGGACAAGGGGTGAAGATGGCTACACCTTC
CDR3: CASSLSTGTRGEDGYTF

J: TRBJ1-1
size: NA
D: NA
V: TRBV10-3
DNA: TGTGCCAGCAGTTACTCCCCGGCGGGGCCAGCTTTCTTT
CDR3: CASSYSPAGPAFF

J: TRBJ1-1
size: NA
D: NA
V: TRBV18
DNA: TGTGCCAGCTCACCAGTAGCTCAGATTAACACTGAAGCTTTCTTT
CDR3: CASSPVAQINTEAFF

J: TRBJ2-7
size: NA
D: TRBD2
V: TRBV6-1
DNA: TGTGCCGGCCTTAGCGGGGGGCCCTCCTACGAGCAGTACTTC
CDR3: CAGLSGGPSYEQYF

J: TRBJ2-1
size: NA
D: TRBD2
V: TRBV2
DNA: TGTGCCAGCAGCGCCTACAGGACTAGCGGGGTGCACAATGAGCAGTTCTTC
CDR3: CASSAYRTSGVHNEQFF

J: TRBJ1-1
size: once
D: NA
V: TRBV11-2
DNA: TGTGCCAGCAGCCTCCGTGGAGGGAACACTGAAGCTTTCTTT
CDR3: CASSLRGGNTEAFF

J: TRBJ1-2
size: NA
D: TRBD1
V: TRBV7-8
DNA: TGTGCCAGCAGCTCGGGGGCAGGGGGCAATGGCTACACCTTC
CDR3: CASSSGAGGNGYTF

J: TRBJ2-7
size: few
D: TRBD1
V: TRBV7-9
DNA: TGTGCCAGCAGCTTGGACAGGGTTAGCTCCTACGAGCAGTACTTC
CDR3: CASSLDRVSSYEQYF

J: TRBJ2-4
size: NA
D: NA
V: TRBV21-1
DNA: TGTGCCAGCACCATCGACAGGGACCTTTCCAAAAACATTCAGTACTTC
CDR3: CASTIDRDLSKNIQYF

J: TRBJ1-6
size: NA
D: NA
V: TRBV27
DNA: TGTGCCACGCGGGATCCAAAAAGTTATAATTCACCCCTCCACTTT
CDR3: CATRDPKSYNSPLHF

J: TRBJ2-7
size: NA
D: NA
V: TRBV29-1
DNA: TGCAGCGGCGGACACTCCTACGAGCAGTACTTC
CDR3: CSGGHSYEQYF

J: TRBJ1-6
size: NA
D: NA
V: TRBV4-1
DNA: TGCGCCAGCAGCCAAGAGATGGAGATTTCACCCCTCCACTTT
CDR3: CASSQEMEISPLHF

J: TRBJ1-5
size: NA
D: NA
V: TRBV15
DNA: TGTGCCACCAGCAGAACGGGGGACCTTGATCAGCCCCAGCATTTT
CDR3: CATSRTGDLDQPQHF

J: TRBJ1-5
size: NA
D: TRBD1
V: TRBV6-6
DNA: TGTGCCAGCAGTTATATCACAGGGGTGAGCCAGCCCCAGCATTTT
CDR3: CASSYITGVSQPQHF

J: TRBJ1-6
size: NA
D: TRBD1
V: TRBV5-1
DNA: TGCGCCAGCAGCTTGGTCAGGACAGGGAACTCACCCCTCCACTTT
CDR3: CASSLVRTGNSPLHF

J: TRBJ1-6
size: NA
D: NA
V: TRBV6-5
DNA: TGTGCCAGCAGTCCCAACAGGGCTCGTAATTCACCCCTCCACTTT
CDR3: CASSPNRARNSPLHF

J: TRBJ2-5
size: NA
D: TRBD1
V: TRBV5-4
DNA: TGTGCCAGCAGCTTAGCCGGACAGGGCCGCCCGAGGGCCCAGTACTTC
CDR3: CASSLAGQGRPRAQYF

J: TRBJ1-3
size: NA
D: NA
V: TRBV7-2
DNA: TGTGCCAGCAGCTTAGGGGGAGCGGACCATCGGCACACCATATATTTT
CDR3: CASSLGGADHRHTIYF

J: TRBJ1-5
size: NA
D: NA
V: TRBV28
DNA: TGTGCCAGCACCGACCCACTGGAGGAGAGCAATCAGCCCCAGCATTTT
CDR3: CASTDPLEESNQPQHF

J: TRBJ1-2
size: NA
D: TRBD1
V: TRBV6-1
DNA: TGTGCCAGCAGTGCTTTACAGGGGGCGTCGGACTATGGCTACACCTTC
CDR3: CASSALQGASDYGYTF

J: TRBJ2-4
size: NA
D: TRBD1
V: TRBV4-3
DNA: TGCGCCAGCAGCCAAGGACAGGGGGCGCGGGCCAAAAACATTCAGTACTTC
CDR3: CASSQGQGARAKNIQYF

J: TRBJ2-7
size: NA
D: NA
V: TRBV7-9
DNA: TGTGCCAGCAGGCCGGCTCTCCGGGATAGCTCCTACGAGCAGTACTTC
CDR3: CASRPALRDSSYEQYF

J: TRBJ2-2
size: NA
D: NA
V: TRBV13
DNA: TGTGCCAGCAGCTTGACCGGGGTTAACACCGGGGAGCTGTTTTTT
CDR3: CASSLTGVNTGELFF

J: TRBJ1-3
size: NA
D: TRBD1
V: TRBV28
DNA: TGTGCCAGCAGTCCCTCCGGGACAGGGGGCTGGTACACCATATATTTT
CDR3: CASSPSGTGGWYTIYF

J: TRBJ2-7
size: NA
D: NA
V: TRBV21-1
DNA: TGTGCCAGCAGCATCCGGGACATGAGCTCCTACGAGCAGTACTTC
CDR3: CASSIRDMSSYEQYF

J: TRBJ2-7
size: NA
D: NA
V: TRBV7-2
DNA: TGTGCCAGCAGCTCTCAGGGTTACGAGCAGTACTTC
CDR3: CASSSQGYEQYF

J: TRBJ1-2
size: NA
D: TRBD1
V: TRBV4-3
DNA: TGCGCCAGCAGCCTTGACAGGGCAGCTAACTATGGCTACACCTTC
CDR3: CASSLDRAANYGYTF

J: TRBJ2-5
size: few
D: NA
V: TRBV23-1
DNA: TGCGCCAGCAGTCACCGGGCCTCGGGGGAGACCCAGTACTTC
CDR3: CASSHRASGETQYF

J: TRBJ2-1
size: once
D: TRBD2
V: TRBV2
DNA: TGTGCCAGCGGGCGACGGGAGGCCAATGAGCAGTTCTTC
CDR3: CASGRREANEQFF

J: TRBJ1-5
size: NA
D: NA
V: TRBV28
DNA: TGTGCAGTGACAGGTCCCAATCAGCCCCAGCATTTT
CDR3: CAVTGPNQPQHF

J: TRBJ2-3
size: NA
D: NA
V: TRBV5-1
DNA: TGCGCCAGCAGCTCTGGACACAGCACAGATACGCAGTATTTT
CDR3: CASSSGHSTDTQYF

J: TRBJ1-1
size: NA
D: NA
V: TRBV28
DNA: TGTGCCAGCACCCCCTCAAGTAGGGGAAGGGCAGCCGAAGCTTTCTTT
CDR3: CASTPSSRGRAAEAFF

J: TRBJ2-2
size: NA
D: TRBD1
V: TRBV7-3
DNA: TGTGCCAGCAGCGCCCTGGACAGGGAACACGGGGAGCTGTTTTTT
CDR3: CASSALDREHGELFF